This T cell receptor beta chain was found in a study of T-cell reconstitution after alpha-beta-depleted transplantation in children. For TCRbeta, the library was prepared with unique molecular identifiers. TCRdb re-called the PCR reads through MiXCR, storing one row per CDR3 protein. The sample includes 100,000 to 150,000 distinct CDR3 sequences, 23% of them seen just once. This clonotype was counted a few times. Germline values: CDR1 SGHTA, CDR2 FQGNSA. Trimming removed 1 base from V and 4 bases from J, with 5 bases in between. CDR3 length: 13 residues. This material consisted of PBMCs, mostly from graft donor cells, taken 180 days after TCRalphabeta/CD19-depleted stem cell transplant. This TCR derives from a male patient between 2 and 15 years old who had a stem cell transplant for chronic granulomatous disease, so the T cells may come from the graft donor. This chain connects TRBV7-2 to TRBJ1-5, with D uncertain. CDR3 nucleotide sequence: TGTGCCAGCAGCTTAGGCAAAAATCAGCCCCAGCATTTT. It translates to CASSLGKNQPQHF.